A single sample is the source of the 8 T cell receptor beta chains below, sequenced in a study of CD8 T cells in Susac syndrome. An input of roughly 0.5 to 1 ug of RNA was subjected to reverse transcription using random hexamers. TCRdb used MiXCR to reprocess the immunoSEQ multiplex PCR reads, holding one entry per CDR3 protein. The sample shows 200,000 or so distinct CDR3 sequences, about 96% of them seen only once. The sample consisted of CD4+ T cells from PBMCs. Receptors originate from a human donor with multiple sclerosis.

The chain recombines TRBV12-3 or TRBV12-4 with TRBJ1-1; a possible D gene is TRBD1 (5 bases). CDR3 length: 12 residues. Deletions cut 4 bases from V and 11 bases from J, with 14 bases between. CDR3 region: CASSYRGHGAFF. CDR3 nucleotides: TGTGCCAGCAGTTATAGGGGCCACGGGGCTTTCTTT.

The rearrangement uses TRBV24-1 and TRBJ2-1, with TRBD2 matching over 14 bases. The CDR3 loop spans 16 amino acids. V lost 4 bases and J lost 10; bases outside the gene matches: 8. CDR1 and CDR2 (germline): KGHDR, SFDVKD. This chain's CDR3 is CATSDPGLAGVGEQFF. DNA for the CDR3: TGTGCCACCAGTGACCCGGGACTAGCGGGAGTCGGGGAGCAGTTCTTC.

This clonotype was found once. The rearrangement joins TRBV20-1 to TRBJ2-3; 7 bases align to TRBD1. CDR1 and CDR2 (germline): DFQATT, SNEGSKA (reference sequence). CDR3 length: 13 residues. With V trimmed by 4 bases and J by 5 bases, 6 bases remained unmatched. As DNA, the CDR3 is TGCAGTGCTAAGGGGGCCCGCCAAGATACGCAGTATTTT. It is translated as CSAKGARQDTQYF.

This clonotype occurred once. CDR3 amino acids: CSAPQGSGTQYF. The CDR3 DNA follows: TGCAGTGCTCCACAGGGATCGGGGACCCAGTACTTC. The rearrangement uses TRBV20-1 and TRBJ2-5, with D perhaps matching TRBD1 (6 bases). The CDR3 sequence is 12 residues long. The germline gives CDR1 DFQATT, CDR2 SNEGSKA (reference sequence). The V end lost 5 bases, the J end lost 7 bases, and 14 bases lay between the germline ends.

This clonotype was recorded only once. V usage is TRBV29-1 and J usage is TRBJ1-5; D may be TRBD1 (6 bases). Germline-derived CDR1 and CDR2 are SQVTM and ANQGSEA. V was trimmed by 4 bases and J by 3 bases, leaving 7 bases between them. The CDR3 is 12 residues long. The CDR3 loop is CSVGTANQPQHF. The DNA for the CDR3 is TGCAGCGTTGGGACAGCCAATCAGCCCCAGCATTTT.

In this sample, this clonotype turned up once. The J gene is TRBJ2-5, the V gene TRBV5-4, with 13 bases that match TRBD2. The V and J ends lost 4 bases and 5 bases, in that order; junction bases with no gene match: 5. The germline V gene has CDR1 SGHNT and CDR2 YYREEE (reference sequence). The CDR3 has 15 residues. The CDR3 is CASSQTSGGRETQYF. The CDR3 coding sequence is TGTGCCAGCAGCCAGACTAGCGGGGGGCGTGAGACCCAGTACTTC.

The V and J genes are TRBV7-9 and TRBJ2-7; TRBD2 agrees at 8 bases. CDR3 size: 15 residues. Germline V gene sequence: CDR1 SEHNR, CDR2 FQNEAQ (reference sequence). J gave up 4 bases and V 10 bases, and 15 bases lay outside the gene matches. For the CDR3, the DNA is TGTGCCACCGAGGGGCGTGGAAGCGGGAGTTACGAGCAGTACTTC. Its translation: CATEGRGSGSYEQYF.

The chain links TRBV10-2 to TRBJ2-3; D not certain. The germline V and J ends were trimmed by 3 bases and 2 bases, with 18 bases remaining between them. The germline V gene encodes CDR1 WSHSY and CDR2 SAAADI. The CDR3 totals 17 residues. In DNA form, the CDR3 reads TGCGCCAGCAGTGAAAGTGGCGGAGAGGTCGTCACAGATACGCAGTATTTT. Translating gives CASSESGGEVVTDTQYF.